Each of the 10 T cell receptor beta chains below was sequenced from the same sample in a study of OX40 agonist ivuxolimab in advanced cancers. Profiled with immunoSEQ multiplex PCR; TCRdb holds only in-frame clones, not every one. The data contain approximately 49,000 clones, 85% of them singletons. Sequences were derived from CD4+ or CD8+ T cells sorted from blood, sampled in a trial of the OX40 agonist ivuxolimab. The receptors originated from an adult with an advanced solid tumor such as melanoma, head and neck, liver or kidney cancer.

CDR3 in amino acids: CASSLSPAAERSGNTIYF. CDR3 DNA: TGCGCCAGCAGCTTGAGCCCGGCAGCCGAACGCTCTGGAAACACCATATATTTT. The rearrangement joins TRBV5-1 to TRBJ1-3, with D unclear. Germline V gene data show CDR1 as SGHRS and CDR2 as YFSETQ. Trimming took off 1 base at V and 0 bases at J, with 17 bases between the two ends. The CDR3 extends over 18 amino acids.

The chain uses TRBV4-2 and TRBJ2-5, with 7 bases lining up with TRBD1. The J segment lost 6 bases and the V segment lost 0 bases, leaving 7 bases of the junction unmatched. CDR3 length: 15 residues. Germline CDR1 and CDR2: LGHNA and YNFKEQ. In DNA form, the CDR3 reads TGTGCCAGCAGCCAAGACACGACAGGGTGGCAGACCCAGTACTTC. Its protein product is CASSQDTTGWQTQYF.

The V gene is TRBV6-1, the J gene TRBJ2-1; D is tentatively TRBD1 or TRBD2 (5 bases each). Germline lookup yields CDR1 MNHNS and CDR2 SASEGT. There are 15 residues in the CDR3. V was shortened by 3 bases and J by 5 bases, with 14 bases between the two germline ends. Here the CDR3 DNA reads TGTGCCAGCAGTGATTCAGGGACGGGCAACAATGAGCAGTTCTTC. Amino acids: CASSDSGTGNNEQFF.

The chain has TRBV27 and TRBJ2-1; D remains unclear. V lost 4 bases and J 6 bases, leaving 10 bases between the germline ends. CDR3 length: 13 amino acids. The germline V gene has CDR1 MNHEY and CDR2 SMNVEV (reference sequence). CDR3 amino acids: CASSSTPFNEQFF. The CDR3 coding sequence is TGTGCCAGCAGTTCGACACCCTTCAATGAGCAGTTCTTC.

The CDR3: CASSRIQGVVYGYTF. The CDR3 DNA reads TGTGCCAGCAGCCGCATCCAGGGTGTTGTCTATGGCTACACCTTC. The chain recombines TRBV28 with TRBJ1-2; a possible D gene is TRBD1 (5 bases). This CDR3 is built from 15 residues. Looked up from germline, CDR1 is MDHEN and CDR2 is SYDVKM. The V and J ends lost 6 bases and 4 bases respectively, with 18 bases between them.

The J gene is TRBJ2-2, the V gene TRBV2; no clear D. The germline V gene has CDR1 SNHLY and CDR2 FYNNEI. V was cut by 2 bases and J by 7 bases, with 11 bases left in between. The CDR3 has 14 amino acids. This CDR3 is CASSESQLGGELFF. The CDR3 DNA follows: TGTGCCAGCAGTGAATCACAGCTCGGCGGGGAGCTGTTTTTT.

The count of this clone is one. The chain couples TRBV10-1 to TRBJ1-1; perhaps TRBD1 as D (5 bases). The germline V gene encodes CDR1 WNHNN and CDR2 SYGVQD (reference sequence). This CDR3 has 16 amino acids. Deletions cut 8 bases from V and 0 bases from J, with 19 bases between. CDR3: CASSRERGFMNTEAFF. The CDR3 coding sequence is TGCGCCAGCTCACGAGAACGGGGGTTCATGAACACTGAAGCTTTCTTT.

The genes are TRBV9 and TRBJ1-6; TRBD1 might be the D (5 bases). The CDR3 totals 15 residues. V was clipped by 0 bases and J by 7 bases, with 11 bases between them. CDR1 is SGDLS and CDR2 is YYNGEE in the germline V gene. For the CDR3, the DNA is TGTGCCAGCAGCGTAGGGGGCGCGAGGAATTCACCCCTCCACTTT. It specifies CASSVGGARNSPLHF.

The gene calls are TRBV28 and TRBJ2-7; tentatively, D is TRBD1 or TRBD2 (5 bases each). V lost 3 bases to trimming and J lost 2 bases, with 17 bases between them. CDR1 is MDHEN, CDR2 SYDVKM, per germline. The CDR3 extends over 16 amino acids. The CDR3 bases are TGTGCCAGCAGTTTCCCTCAGGGACGGATGACCTACGAGCAGTACTTC. Translated, it gives CASSFPQGRMTYEQYF.

The table lists this clone with a few counts. The rearrangement joins TRBV19 to TRBJ2-2; D perhaps matches TRBD2 (5 bases). The length of the CDR3 is 14 residues. Germline loops: CDR1 LNHDA, CDR2 SQIVND (reference sequence). V lost 11 bases and J lost 0, with 13 bases in between. CDR3 sequence: CAAGRFANTGELFF. The DNA for the CDR3 is TGTGCCGCGGGCAGATTCGCGAACACCGGGGAGCTGTTTTTT.